The clone carrying this T cell receptor (beta chain) was picked up many times. This entry is derived from a study of CD8 T cells in ankylosing spondylitis. The CDR3 contains 15 residues. The J segment lost 3 bases and the V segment lost 3 bases, leaving 7 bases of the junction unmatched. MiXCR was run by TCRdb on the 5' RACE reads, yielding one entry per CDR3 protein. This table holds roughly 97,000 distinct CDR3 sequences, 8% to 10% found once. The chain carries TRBV12-3 or TRBV12-4 and TRBJ2-7, with 8 bases identical to TRBD2. The specimen was blood, either unsorted or a sorted T cell fraction (not recorded which). This sequence was found in a male donor with ankylosing spondylitis or in good health (not recorded which). CDR3: CASSLTSAGGYEQYF. DNA for the CDR3: TGTGCCAGCAGTTTGACCTCCGCGGGGGGCTACGAGCAGTACTTC.